Shown below are 22 T cell receptor beta chains from a single sample sequenced in a study of neoadjuvant anti-PD-1 for oral cavity cancer. Sequencing was performed with immunoSEQ multiplex PCR; in TCRdb, only in-frame clones are kept and a portion is missing. This sample yields around 70,000 clones, of which 85% are seen a single time; nearly 3.5% belongs to the top ten. The time point here: after neoadjuvant nivolumab, at surgical resection. The starting material was PBMCs, obtained after nivolumab (anti-PD-1) treatment. These receptors originate from a person aged 40-85 years with oral cavity squamous cell carcinoma.

This chain links TRBV4-1 with TRBJ2-7, with D hard to call. The germline gives CDR1 MGHRA, CDR2 YSYEKL. The CDR3 has 16 amino acids. V dropped 1 base and J dropped 2 bases, with 15 bases sitting between them. CDR3 protein: CASSQALVLATYEQYF. The CDR3 DNA sequence: TGCGCCAGCAGCCAAGCCCTAGTCCTTGCCACCTACGAGCAGTACTTC.

The J gene is TRBJ2-5, the V gene TRBV5-4; TRBD2 matches 11 bases. In germline, CDR1 is SGHNT, CDR2 YYREEE (reference sequence). This CDR3 has 16 amino acids. V was pared by 6 bases and J by 1 base, with 8 bases of the junction left unmatched. The CDR3 protein is CASTRGTSGIQETQYF. The CDR3 DNA follows: TGTGCCAGCACGCGGGGGACTAGCGGTATCCAAGAGACCCAGTACTTC.

The chain employs TRBV7-9 and TRBJ2-1, with D tentatively TRBD2 (6 bases). Per the germline V gene, CDR1 is SEHNR and CDR2 is FQNEAQ (reference sequence). The CDR3 has 16 amino acids. V lost 5 bases, J lost 4 bases, and 18 bases lay in between. CDR3 residues: CASSPPFGSGYNEQFF. CDR3 in DNA: TGTGCCAGCAGCCCACCCTTCGGGAGTGGATACAATGAGCAGTTCTTC.

In DNA form, the CDR3 reads TGTGCCAGCAGACCGTTCGGGACCTTGAGCTCCTACGAGCAGTACTTC. Residues: CASRPFGTLSSYEQYF. This chain joins TRBV2 and TRBJ2-7; D is possibly TRBD1 or TRBD2 (5 bases each). The germline CDR1 and CDR2 sequences are SNHLY and FYNNEI. The CDR3 runs to 16 residues. The germline V and J ends were trimmed by 6 bases and 0 bases, with 18 bases remaining between them.

This clone was seen a handful of times. This sequence joins TRBV5-1 and TRBJ2-5, with 8 bases lining up with TRBD1. The CDR3 extends over 14 amino acids. Per germline, CDR1 SGHRS and CDR2 YFSETQ. V lost 4 bases to trimming and J lost 1 base; unmatched junction nucleotides: 3. In DNA form, the CDR3 reads TGCGCCAGCAGCCCGGGACAGGCCCAAGAGACCCAGTACTTC. This encodes CASSPGQAQETQYF.

The chain joins TRBV19 to TRBJ1-5; TRBD1 matches at 8 bases. Germline assignment: CDR1 LNHDA and CDR2 SQIVND (reference sequence). The junction had 6 bases not matched to a gene; V was cut back by 5 bases and J by 3 bases. This CDR3 is built from 15 residues. CDR3 sequence reads: CASSFGQGTNQPQHF. The DNA of the CDR3 is TGTGCCAGTAGTTTCGGACAGGGTACCAATCAGCCCCAGCATTTT.

The chain recombines TRBV10-3 with TRBJ2-2; no clear D. Deletions cut 4 bases from V and 1 base from J, with 7 bases between. This CDR3 is built from 14 residues. Germline V gives CDR1 ENHRY, CDR2 SYGVKD. The DNA for the CDR3 is TGTGCCATCAGTGCCGGGTTGAACACCGGGGAGCTGTTTTTT. Its translation: CAISAGLNTGELFF.

The genes are TRBV11-2 and TRBJ1-5; 7 nucleotides agree with TRBD1. This CDR3 is 15 amino acids long. In germline, CDR1 is SGHAT, CDR2 FQNNGV. V dropped 5 bases and J dropped 5; count of bases not matched to a gene: 9. In DNA form, the CDR3 reads TGTGCCAGCAGCGACGGGACAGTACCTTATCAGCCCCAGCATTTT. Translating gives CASSDGTVPYQPQHF.

This chain uses TRBV6-1 with TRBJ2-7; either TRBD1 or TRBD2 may fit D (5 bases each). Germline V gene lookup returns CDR1 MNHNS and CDR2 SASEGT. V lost 2 bases and J lost 4, with 12 bases in between. The CDR3 has 14 residues. The CDR3 DNA reads as TGTGCCAGCAGTGAACTCGGGACCTTATACGAGCAGTACTTC. Translation: CASSELGTLYEQYF.

This rearrangement joins TRBV6-5 to TRBJ2-7, with a weak D call TRBD2 (5 bases). This CDR3 is 13 amino acids long. Trimming removed 1 base at V and 3 bases at J, with 7 bases between. Per germline, CDR1 MNHEY and CDR2 SVGAGI. The CDR3 DNA is TGTGCCAGCAGTTACTTCGAGGGCTACGAGCAGTACTTC. Its translation: CASSYFEGYEQYF.

The CDR3 reads CASSPGGSTEAFF. DNA for the CDR3: TGTGCCAGCAGCCCGGGTGGGTCCACTGAAGCTTTCTTT. The chain is built from TRBV7-6 and TRBJ1-1; D is ambiguous. Germline V gene sequence: CDR1 SGHVS, CDR2 FNYEAQ. Trimming removed 5 bases from V and 4 bases from J, with 11 bases in between. This CDR3 spans 13 amino acids.

The count of this clone is one. The gene calls are TRBV6-5 and TRBJ1-1, with TRBD1 identical over 7 bases. The CDR3 loop spans 15 amino acids. Trimming removed 8 bases from V and 0 bases from J; junction bases left unmatched: 9. CDR1 and CDR2 from the germline V gene are MNHEY and SVGAGI. CDR3 loop: CASGDRVGVNTEAFF. The DNA of the CDR3 is TGTGCCAGCGGAGACAGGGTAGGAGTGAACACTGAAGCTTTCTTT.

This chain joins TRBV6-1 and TRBJ2-7; weak D call: TRBD1 (6 bases). CDR1 and CDR2 (germline): MNHNS, SASEGT. Trimming left V 3 bases short and J 3 bases short, with 18 bases between. The CDR3 sequence is 16 residues long. The CDR3 nucleotides read TGTGCCAGCAGTGAGGTGGGGGACATTACCTACTACGAGCAGTACTTC. Amino acids: CASSEVGDITYYEQYF.

V is TRBV27 and J is TRBJ1-1; tentatively, D is TRBD1 (6 bases). CDR1 MNHEY and CDR2 SMNVEV come from the germline V gene (reference sequence). V lost 6 bases and J 5 bases, leaving 19 bases between the germline ends. CDR3 size: 15 residues. This CDR3 is CASRSGNRVDTEAFF. For the CDR3, the DNA is TGTGCCAGCAGATCCGGGAACAGGGTGGATACTGAAGCTTTCTTT.

The rearrangement uses TRBV7-9 and TRBJ1-5, with D hard to call. Trimming shortened V by 1 base and J by 0 bases, and 7 bases separated the two germline ends. The CDR3 has 15 amino acids. The germline CDR1 and CDR2 sequences are SEHNR and FQNEAQ (reference sequence). The CDR3 region is CASSLGPDSNQPQHF. CDR3 nucleotides: TGTGCCAGCAGCTTAGGGCCAGATAGCAATCAGCCCCAGCATTTT.

The chain is built from TRBV6-1 and TRBJ1-2, with D tentatively TRBD1 (5 bases). This CDR3 is built from 13 residues. CDR1 and CDR2 from the germline V gene are MNHNS and SASEGT. V lost 0 bases to trimming and J lost 5 bases, with 7 bases between them. The CDR3 nucleotides read TGTGCCAGCAGTGAAGCAGGGGAATATGGCTACACCTTC. Encoded protein: CASSEAGEYGYTF.

V gene TRBV5-1 combines with J gene TRBJ2-1; D gene uncertain. The CDR3 spans 15 residues. CDR1 SGHRS and CDR2 YFSETQ come from the germline V gene. V dropped 3 bases and J dropped 4 bases, with 14 bases sitting between them. CDR3 nucleotide sequence: TGCGCCAGCAGCTCCTTGGGTCCCCCTTACAATGAGCAGTTCTTC. Amino acids: CASSSLGPPYNEQFF.

The chain employs TRBV9 and TRBJ1-2; tentative D call: TRBD1 (5 bases). V was shortened by 7 bases and J by 7 bases, with 26 bases between the two germline ends. CDR1 SGDLS and CDR2 YYNGEE come from the germline V gene. The CDR3 extends over 16 amino acids. CDR3 loop: CASSPGEGTAYFGYTF. In DNA, the CDR3 is TGTGCCAGCTCCCCGGGGGAGGGGACTGCTTACTTTGGCTACACCTTC.

J is TRBJ1-1 and V is TRBV7-9; 7 bases map to TRBD1. The germline V gene has CDR1 SEHNR and CDR2 FQNEAQ (reference sequence). The CDR3 spans 14 residues. J gave up 2 bases and V 4 bases, and 4 bases lay outside the gene matches. CDR3 DNA sequence: TGTGCCAGCAGCTCCGGGACAGCAAACACTGAAGCTTTCTTT. Protein product: CASSSGTANTEAFF.

J is TRBJ2-1 and V is TRBV7-2; tentatively, D is TRBD2 (5 bases). CDR3 size: 13 residues. Germline V gene data show CDR1 as SGHTA and CDR2 as FQGNSA. The germline V and J ends were trimmed by 1 base and 8 bases, with 9 bases remaining between them. The CDR3 coding sequence is TGTGCCAGCAGCTTAGGCCCCGGGGATGAGCAGTTCTTC. This sequence encodes CASSLGPGDEQFF.

The chain links TRBV4-1 to TRBJ1-1; D gene ambiguous. The V gene lost 4 bases and the J gene lost 4 bases, with 16 bases spanning the gap. CDR3 length: 15 amino acids. Germline V gene sequence: CDR1 MGHRA, CDR2 YSYEKL. This chain's CDR3 is CASSRVRPEGTEAFF. DNA for the CDR3: TGCGCCAGCAGCCGAGTCCGGCCTGAGGGCACTGAAGCTTTCTTT.

This chain joins TRBV2 and TRBJ1-5; D is ambiguous. V was shortened by 4 bases and J by 1 base, with 11 bases between the two germline ends. CDR3 length: 15 residues. Per the germline V gene, CDR1 is SNHLY and CDR2 is FYNNEI. CDR3 bases: TGTGCCAGCAGTGTTACGGTGGAAAGCAATCAGCCCCAGCATTTT. Translated, it gives CASSVTVESNQPQHF.